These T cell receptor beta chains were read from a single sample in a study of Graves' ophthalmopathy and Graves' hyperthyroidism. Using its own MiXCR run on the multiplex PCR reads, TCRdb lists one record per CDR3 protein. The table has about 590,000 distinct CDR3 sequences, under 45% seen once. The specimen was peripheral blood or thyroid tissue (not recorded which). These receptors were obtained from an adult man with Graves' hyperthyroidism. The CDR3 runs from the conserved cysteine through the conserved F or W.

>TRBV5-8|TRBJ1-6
CASSLGGDHNSPLHF
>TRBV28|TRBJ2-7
CASGTGGEQYF
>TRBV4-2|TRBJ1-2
CASSQDLSENYGYTF
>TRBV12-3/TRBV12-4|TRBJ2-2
CASSYSRQRVTGELFF
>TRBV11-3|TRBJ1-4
CASRENTEANEKLFF
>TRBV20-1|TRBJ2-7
CSAPSGLDDNEQYF
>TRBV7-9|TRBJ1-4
CASSHRDNPTNEKLFF
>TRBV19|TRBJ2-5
CASSIGAGLGETQYF
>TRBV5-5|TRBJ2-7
CASRTGTGRSGEQYF
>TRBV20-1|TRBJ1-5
CSAYTRDDSNQPQHF
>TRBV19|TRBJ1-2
CASSRSGTGTNYGYTF
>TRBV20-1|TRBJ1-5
CSARDRGDQPQHF
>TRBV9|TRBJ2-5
CASSISGGAGETQYF
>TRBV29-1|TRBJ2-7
CSVEASYEQYF
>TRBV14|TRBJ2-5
CASSPWTVQETQYF
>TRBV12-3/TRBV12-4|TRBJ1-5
CASSGGQGRNQPQHF
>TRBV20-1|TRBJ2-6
CSARDGGAGVLTF
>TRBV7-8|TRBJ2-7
CASSPQDRAYEQYF
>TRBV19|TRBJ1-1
CASSIKLRGEAFF
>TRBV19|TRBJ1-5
CASSTKGQGSQPQHF
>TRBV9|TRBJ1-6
CASSGGQGANSPLHF
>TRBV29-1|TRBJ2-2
CSVRQGASNTGELFF